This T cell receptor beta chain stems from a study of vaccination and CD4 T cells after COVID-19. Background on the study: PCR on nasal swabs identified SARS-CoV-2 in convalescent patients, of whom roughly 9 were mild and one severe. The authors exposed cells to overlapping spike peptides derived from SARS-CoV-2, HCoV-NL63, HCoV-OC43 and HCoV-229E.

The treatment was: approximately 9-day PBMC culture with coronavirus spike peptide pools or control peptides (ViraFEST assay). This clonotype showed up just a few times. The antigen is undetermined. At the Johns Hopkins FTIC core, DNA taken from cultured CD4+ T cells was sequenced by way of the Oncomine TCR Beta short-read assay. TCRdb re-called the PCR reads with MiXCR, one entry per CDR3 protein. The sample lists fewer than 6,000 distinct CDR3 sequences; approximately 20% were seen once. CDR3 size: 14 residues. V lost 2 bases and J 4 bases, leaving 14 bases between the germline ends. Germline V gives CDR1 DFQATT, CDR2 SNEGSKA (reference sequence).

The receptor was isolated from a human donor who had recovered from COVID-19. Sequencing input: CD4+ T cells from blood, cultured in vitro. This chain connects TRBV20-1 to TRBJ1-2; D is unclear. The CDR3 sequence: CSARRAEAVYGYTF. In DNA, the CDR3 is TGCAGTGCTAGAAGGGCAGAGGCGGTCTATGGCTACACCTTC.